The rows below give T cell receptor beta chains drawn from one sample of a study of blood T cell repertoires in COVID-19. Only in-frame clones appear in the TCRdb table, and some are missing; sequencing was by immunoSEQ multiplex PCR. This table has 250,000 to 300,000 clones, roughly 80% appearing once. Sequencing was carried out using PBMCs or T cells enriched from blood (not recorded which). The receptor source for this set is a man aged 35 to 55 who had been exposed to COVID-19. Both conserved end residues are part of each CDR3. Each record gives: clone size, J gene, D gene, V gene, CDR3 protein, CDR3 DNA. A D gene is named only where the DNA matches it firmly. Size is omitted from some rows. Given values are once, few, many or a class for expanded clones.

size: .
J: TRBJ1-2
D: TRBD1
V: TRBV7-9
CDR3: CASSLSGTDVSYTF
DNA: TGTGCCAGCAGCTTATCCGGGACAGATGTGTCTTACACCTTC

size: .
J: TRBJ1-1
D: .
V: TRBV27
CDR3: CASSLGGEYEAFF
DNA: TGTGCCAGCAGTTTAGGGGGCGAATATGAAGCTTTCTTT

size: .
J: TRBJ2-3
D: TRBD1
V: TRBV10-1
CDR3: CASRGQGTDTQYF
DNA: TGCGCCAGCAGGGGACAGGGGACGGATACGCAGTATTTT

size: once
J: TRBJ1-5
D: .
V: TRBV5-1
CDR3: CASSLNGVGNQPQHF
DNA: TGCGCCAGCAGCTTGAACGGGGTTGGCAATCAGCCCCAGCATTTT

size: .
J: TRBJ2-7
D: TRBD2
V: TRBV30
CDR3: CALKTGTSLYEQYF
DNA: TGTGCCTTGAAAACCGGGACTAGCCTCTACGAGCAGTACTTC

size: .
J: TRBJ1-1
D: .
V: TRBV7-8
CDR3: CASSFSQGVGTEAFF
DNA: TGTGCCAGCAGCTTTAGTCAAGGGGTCGGCACTGAAGCTTTCTTT

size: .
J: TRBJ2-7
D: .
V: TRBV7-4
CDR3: CASTVHEAASYEQYF
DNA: TGTGCCAGCACCGTACATGAGGCCGCATCCTACGAGCAGTACTTC

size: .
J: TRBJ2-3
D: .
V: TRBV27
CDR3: CASSFFTTQSDTQYF
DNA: TGTGCCAGCAGTTTCTTTACCACACAGTCCGATACGCAGTATTTT

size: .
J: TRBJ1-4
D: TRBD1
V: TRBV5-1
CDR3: CASSLTGVGEKLFF
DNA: TGCGCCAGCAGCTTGACAGGGGTAGGAGAAAAACTGTTTTTT

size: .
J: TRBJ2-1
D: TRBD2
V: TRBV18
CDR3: CASSPLAGGYNEQFF
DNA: TGTGCCAGCTCACCCCTAGCGGGAGGGTACAATGAGCAGTTCTTC

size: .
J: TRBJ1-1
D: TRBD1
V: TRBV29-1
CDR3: CSVEMRLQGAAFF
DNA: TGCAGCGTTGAAATGAGGTTGCAGGGGGCGGCTTTCTTT